This passage covers 16 T cell receptor beta chains from one sample sequenced in a study of T cell clonotyping in hematopoietic cell transplantation. Repertoires were generated with immunoSEQ multiplex PCR, while TCRdb's copy carries only in-frame clones and drops some. Found here are tens of thousands of clones, roughly 85% of them singletons; the top ten hold 2.5% to 3.5%. The time point denotes: recipient sample about 28 days before transplant, after cytoreduction. This material consisted of peripheral blood mononuclear cells, taken before stem cell transplant. These receptors were taken from a man between 60 and 75 years old with acute myeloid leukemia. Some clones in this sample may be carry-over from other donors' samples.

CDR3 sequence reads: CASSHYERLAGGTDTQYF. The CDR3 DNA reads as TGTGCCAGCAGCCACTACGAACGACTAGCGGGTGGGACAGATACGCAGTATTTT. J is TRBJ2-3 and V is TRBV4-2, with 10 bases aligning to TRBD2. Germline V gives CDR1 LGHNA, CDR2 YNFKEQ. The CDR3 extends over 18 amino acids. The trim removed 3 bases at V and 3 bases at J, leaving 12 bases unmatched.

The genes are TRBV7-8 and TRBJ2-1; D unresolved. V was pared by 8 bases and J by 5 bases, with 4 bases between. The CDR3 is 10 amino acids. Germline CDR1 and CDR2: SGHVS and FQNEAQ. For the CDR3, the DNA is TGTGCCAGCGGGGACAATGAGCAGTTCTTC. Translating it yields CASGDNEQFF.

This clone has a single count. This rearrangement joins TRBV9 to TRBJ2-7; D is unresolved. V lost 3 bases and J 3 bases, leaving 16 bases between the germline ends. Germline V gene lookup returns CDR1 SGDLS and CDR2 YYNGEE. The CDR3 has 15 amino acids. The CDR3 loop reads CASSEGPDRDYEQYF. The CDR3 nucleotides are TGTGCCAGCAGCGAAGGGCCGGATAGGGACTACGAGCAGTACTTC.

The chain combines TRBV27 with TRBJ1-5; D gene unclear. The CDR3 is made up of 14 amino acids. Germline V gene data show CDR1 as MNHEY and CDR2 as SMNVEV (reference sequence). V lost 3 bases and J 3 bases, leaving 9 bases between the germline ends. The CDR3 loop reads CASSFGSLNQPQHF. The CDR3, as DNA: TGTGCCAGCAGTTTTGGCAGCCTCAATCAGCCCCAGCATTTT.

The CDR3 DNA reads as TGTGCCAGCAGTTTGGCGAGCCCTGGCTACACCTTC. The encoded protein is CASSLASPGYTF. This sequence joins TRBV28 and TRBJ1-2, with D unresolved. The length of the CDR3 is 12 residues. Germline V gives CDR1 MDHEN, CDR2 SYDVKM. V was cut by 3 bases and J by 7 bases, with 9 bases left in between.

This clone was seen once. Other DNA sequences in this specimen translate into the identical CDR3. This chain links TRBV10-3 with TRBJ1-5; TRBD1 might be the D (5 bases). Germline values: CDR1 ENHRY, CDR2 SYGVKD. The CDR3 contains 14 residues. V was trimmed by 3 bases and J by 4 bases, leaving 10 bases between them. The CDR3 region is CAISDQGGNQPQHF. The CDR3 nucleotides read TGTGCCATCAGTGATCAGGGTGGGAATCAGCCCCAGCATTTT.

The V and J genes are TRBV6-6 and TRBJ1-2; D gene unclear. Trimming left V 6 bases short and J 5 bases short, with 16 bases between. Germline assignment: CDR1 MNHNY and CDR2 SVGAGI (reference sequence). The CDR3 sequence is 14 residues long. The CDR3 spells CASRAYDKPYGYTF. Here the CDR3 DNA reads TGTGCCAGCAGGGCCTACGACAAGCCTTATGGCTACACCTTC.

The rearrangement uses TRBV6-1 and TRBJ1-4, with TRBD1 matching over 12 bases. V shed 8 bases, J shed 6 bases, and the junction held 1 base outside the gene matches. Germline CDR1 reads MNHNS; CDR2 reads SASEGT. The CDR3 consists of 13 residues. The CDR3 sequence is CASWDRGHEKLFF. CDR3 bases: TGTGCCAGCTGGGACAGGGGGCATGAAAAACTGTTTTTT.

The rearrangement links TRBV11-3 to TRBJ2-5; 8 bases align to TRBD1. Germline assignment: CDR1 SGHNT and CDR2 YENEEA. The CDR3 runs 16 residues. V was clipped by 5 bases and J by 0 bases; unmatched bases: 8. For the CDR3, the DNA is TGTGCCAGCAGCGCTGGACAGGGCGAGTACCAAGAGACCCAGTACTTC. Its protein is CASSAGQGEYQETQYF.

The gene calls are TRBV2 and TRBJ1-5, with D uncertain. Germline CDR1 and CDR2: SNHLY and FYNNEI. The V end was cut by 6 bases, the J end by 0 bases, with 6 bases between. This CDR3 contains 13 residues. This CDR3 is CASSLNSNQPQHF. The CDR3 nucleotides read TGTGCCAGCAGCCTAAATAGCAATCAGCCCCAGCATTTT.

V and J are TRBV5-1 and TRBJ2-3, with TRBD2 identical over 8 bases. The CDR3 runs 13 residues. J gave up 3 bases and V 7 bases, and 4 bases lay outside the gene matches. CDR1 and CDR2 from the germline V gene are SGHRS and YFSETQ. The CDR3 region has the DNA TGCGCCAGCGCCGTAGCGGGGACAGATACGCAGTATTTT. Protein product: CASAVAGTDTQYF. Looking up the rest from reference TRBV5-1 and TRBJ2-3 gives the full variable domain: KAGVTQTPRYLIKTRGQQVTLSCSPISGHRSVSWYQQTPGQGLQFLFEYFSETQRNKGNFPGRFSGRQFSNSRSEMNVSTLELGDSALYLCASAVAGTDTQYFGPGTRLTVL.

The chain couples TRBV28 to TRBJ1-2; D gene unclear. CDR3 length equals 11 residues. The germline V gene encodes CDR1 MDHEN and CDR2 SYDVKM. Deletions cut 5 bases from V and 0 bases from J, with 1 base between. DNA for the CDR3: TGTGCCAGCAGTACTAACTATGGCTACACCTTC. Translating gives CASSTNYGYTF.

A remark on this clone: The junction departs from germline at one end; a sequencing error may be responsible. The chain carries TRBV7-7 and TRBJ2-1; D is unresolved. This CDR3 has 13 residues. CDR1 and CDR2 from the germline V gene are SSHAT and FNYEAQ (reference sequence). The CDR3 DNA sequence: TGTGCTAGCAGCTTAGTGGTACAGAGTGAGCAGTTCTTC. It is translated as CASSLVVQSEQFF.

The CDR3 region is CASSPPGPEDEQFF. The CDR3 region has the DNA TGTGCCAGTAGTCCCCCGGGGCCCGAGGATGAGCAGTTCTTC. The chain combines TRBV19 with TRBJ2-1; D assignment may be TRBD1 or TRBD2 (5 bases each). This CDR3 has 14 residues. CDR1 is LNHDA, CDR2 SQIVND, per germline (reference sequence). The V end was cut by 5 bases, the J end by 8 bases, with 16 bases between.

This clone has only one observation. This chain uses TRBV7-3 with TRBJ1-3; the D gene is possibly TRBD1 (5 bases). V lost 5 bases and J lost 5, with 16 bases in between. This CDR3 region has 15 residues. Germline lookup yields CDR1 SGHTA and CDR2 FQGTGA. The CDR3 sequence: CASSTGYRTRNTIYF. The CDR3 nucleotides read TGTGCCAGCAGCACCGGCTACAGGACGCGAAACACCATATATTTT.

The rearrangement joins TRBV10-3 to TRBJ2-3; perhaps D is TRBD1 or TRBD2 (5 bases each). The germline V gene has CDR1 ENHRY and CDR2 SYGVKD. The CDR3 is 16 amino acids. Trimming took off 2 bases at V and 1 base at J, with 13 bases between the two ends. CDR3 DNA: TGTGCCATCAGTGAGGGCAGGGCGGAGGGCACAGATACGCAGTATTTT. The encoded protein is CAISEGRAEGTDTQYF.